This T cell receptor (beta chain) is drawn from a study of technical replicates of blood from a handful of donors (dated by TCRdb to about 2017). Details on this clone: Its binding antigen is unknown. No per-base quality is available; no much larger clone lies one base away.

Receptor amplification or capture employed the immunoSEQ multiplex PCR assay. TCRdb carries this immuneACCESS record with in-frame sequences only. Its versions omit some clonotypes, under half of them owing to an unresolved V gene in the studies checked, with the rest unexplained. A total of about 79,000 clones appear in this sample, more than 85% of them only once. The top ten constitute approximately 0.4% of the sample. Sequenced: T cells isolated from PBMCs. This sequence was found in a human donor in good health. Some clones in this sample may be carry-over from other donors' samples.

The sequenced DNA is TGCGCCAGCAGCCAGGGGAGCATGAACACTGAAGCTTTCTTT. Translation gives CASSQGSMNTEAFF. The chain employs TRBV4-3 and TRBJ1-1; the D segment cannot be called with confidence. The trim is 3 bases for V and 0 bases for J, with a gap of 8 bases between the germline ends. CDR1 is given as LGHNA and CDR2 as YSLEER, both from the germline V gene. From the cysteine through the phenylalanine, the CDR3 covers 14 amino acids. Solely the CDR3 DNA is kept, with 42 bases framed from the first base.